This T cell receptor (beta chain) was observed in a study of CD8 T cells in Susac syndrome. A quantity of about 0.45 to 1 ug RNA underwent reverse transcription using random hexamers. Using its own MiXCR run on the immunoSEQ multiplex PCR reads, TCRdb lists one record per CDR3 protein. The data contain about 200,000 distinct CDR3 sequences, roughly 91% of them singletons. In germline, CDR1 is SGHRS, CDR2 YFSETQ. V lost 5 bases to trimming and J lost 0 bases, with 10 bases between them. The CDR3 covers 14 residues. The receptor's source is a human donor with Susac syndrome. The sample consisted of CD4+ T cells from PBMCs. The V and J genes are TRBV5-1 and TRBJ2-3, with D perhaps TRBD1 (6 bases). The CDR3 reads CASREQGSTDTQYF. DNA for the CDR3: TGCGCCAGCAGAGAACAGGGAAGCACAGATACGCAGTATTTT.